The 10 T cell receptor beta chains given below trace back to one sample, sequenced in a study of control samples from healthy donors and cancer patients. TCRdb's copy holds only in-frame clones and misses some; the assay was immunoSEQ multiplex PCR. Of approximately 140,000 clones in the sample, nearly 90% were seen once. The sequencing sample was made of PBMCs. The receptors were gathered from a man aged 45-65 years with head and neck cancer.

The rearrangement uses TRBV2 and TRBJ2-2; perhaps TRBD2 as D (6 bases). V lost 8 bases and J 3 bases, leaving 13 bases between the germline ends. The germline CDR1 and CDR2 sequences are SNHLY and FYNNEI. The CDR3 totals 14 residues. Written as DNA, the CDR3 is TGTGCCAGCTATCGGGGGTGGGACACCGGGGAGCTGTTTTTT. This codes for CASYRGWDTGELFF.

The chain couples TRBV27 to TRBJ2-1; 7 nucleotides match TRBD1. CDR3 length: 20 amino acids. Germline-derived CDR1 and CDR2 are MNHEY and SMNVEV (reference sequence). The trim removed 3 bases at V and 6 bases at J, leaving 23 bases unmatched. CDR3 DNA sequence: TGTGCCAGCAGTTTGTACCCGAAGTCCTACACAGGGGACGTCGGCAATGAGCAGTTCTTC. This encodes CASSLYPKSYTGDVGNEQFF.

CDR3 DNA sequence: TGTGCCAGCAGTGACAGCTCCTATAATTCACCCCTCCACTTT. Encoded protein: CASSDSSYNSPLHF. The V and J genes are TRBV2 and TRBJ1-6, with D unresolved. Germline V CDR1 and CDR2: SNHLY, FYNNEI. Trimming removed 3 bases at V and 0 bases at J, with 3 bases between. This CDR3 is 14 amino acids long.

The chain is built from TRBV18 and TRBJ2-7, with 9 bases identical to TRBD1. With V trimmed by 4 bases and J by 3 bases, 4 bases remained unmatched. Germline V gene data show CDR1 as KGHSH and CDR2 as LQKENI. The CDR3 consists of 14 residues. The CDR3 coding sequence is TGTGCCAGCTCACGGGACAGGGTAGACTACGAGCAGTACTTC. It encodes CASSRDRVDYEQYF.

The V call is TRBV6-2 or TRBV6-3, the J call TRBJ2-7, with D perhaps matching TRBD1 (5 bases). Per germline, CDR1 MNHEY and CDR2 SVGEGT. Deletions cut 5 bases from V and 0 bases from J, with 11 bases between. CDR3 length: 14 amino acids. CDR3 sequence reads: CASSTSQGSYEQYF. As DNA, the CDR3 is TGTGCCAGCAGTACCTCCCAGGGCTCCTACGAGCAGTACTTC.

The chain couples TRBV6-5 to TRBJ2-4, with D maybe TRBD1 (6 bases). Germline CDR1 MNHEY, CDR2 SVGAGI. This CDR3 is built from 15 residues. V was cut by 7 bases and J by 5 bases, with 18 bases left in between. CDR3: CASTLTRDTQNIQYF. In DNA form, the CDR3 reads TGTGCCAGCACCTTAACCAGGGACACCCAAAACATTCAGTACTTC.

Only one count was recorded for this clone. V and J are TRBV9 and TRBJ1-2, with a possible D match to TRBD1 (5 bases). The CDR3 is 12 amino acids. The germline V and J ends were trimmed by 4 bases and 8 bases, with 12 bases remaining between them. Germline values: CDR1 SGDLS, CDR2 YYNGEE. The CDR3 region is CASSSLGEGYTF. The CDR3 DNA reads as TGTGCCAGCAGCTCCCTAGGGGAGGGCTACACCTTC.

V is TRBV24-1 and J is TRBJ2-2; D unclear. V lost 6 bases, J lost 9 bases, and 7 bases lay in between. The V gene's germline CDR1 is KGHDR and CDR2 SFDVKD. The CDR3 has 11 residues. The CDR3 is CATSYGRELFF. The DNA of the CDR3 is TGTGCCACCAGTTACGGAAGGGAGCTGTTTTTT.

The chain combines TRBV5-1 with TRBJ2-2; unclear D gene. Germline CDR1 is SGHRS and CDR2 is YFSETQ. Trimming shortened V by 0 bases and J by 6 bases, and 6 bases separated the two germline ends. The CDR3 loop spans 13 amino acids. This chain's CDR3 is CASSLDYAGELFF. The CDR3 nucleotides read TGCGCCAGCAGCTTGGACTACGCCGGGGAGCTGTTTTTT.

The V gene is TRBV3-1 (or the pseudogene TRBV3-2), the J gene TRBJ2-7, with D possibly matching TRBD1 (5 bases). In germline, CDR1 is LGHDT, CDR2 YNNKEL (reference sequence). CDR3 length equals 14 residues. Trimming cost V 0 bases and J 2 bases, with 8 bases left between them. The CDR3 DNA reads as TGTGCCAGCAGCCAAGAAAGGGGCACCTACGAGCAGTACTTC. This codes for CASSQERGTYEQYF.